This T cell receptor beta chain was profiled in a study of vaccination effects on CD4 cells after COVID-19. Within the ViraFEST assay, antigen-specific CD4+ T cells underwent expansion with viral peptide pools prior to sequencing. The authors isolated CD4+ T cells after about eleven days of culture. No vaccinee had earlier SARS-CoV-2 infection, and nucleocapsid antibodies were negative. Produced via immunoSEQ multiplex PCR; TCRdb's table is partial and in-frame only. The table lists 37,000 or so clones, about 69% of them singletons, with under 15% in the top ten. Germline V gives CDR1 SGHAT, CDR2 FQNNGV. V shed 1 base and J 5 bases; nucleotides not matched to a gene: 9. The CDR3 runs 17 residues. A remark on this clone: Its antigen is still unknown.

This chain links TRBV11-2 with TRBJ2-5; 11 bases are a match to TRBD2. This clonotype was sampled from a human donor who received a COVID-19 vaccine. The sample was CD4+ T cells from PBMCs cultured with HCoV-OC43 spike peptides, taken before COVID-19 vaccination. Subset in this sample: HCoV-OC43 spike overlapping peptide pool stimulation. The CDR3 loop reads CASSLGPLAGVGETQYF. In nucleotides, the CDR3 is TGTGCCAGCAGCTTAGGCCCACTAGCGGGGGTCGGGGAGACCCAGTACTTC.